Below, 8 T cell receptor beta chains from the same sample are listed, as sequenced in a study of human T cells and chemical hapten exposure. TCRdb reprocessed the RACE reads via MiXCR and lists one record per CDR3 protein. The sample includes over 75,000 distinct CDR3 sequences, about 6.8% of them seen just once. The time point denotes: patch test 1, 2 weeks after DPC sensitization. Treatment here: therapeutic diphenylcyclopropenone sensitization with weekly scalp DPC. This material consisted of whole blood, taken in connection with sensitization to the hapten diphenylcyclopropenone (DPC). Receptor source: a woman in her thirties with alopecia areata. Some clones in this sample may be carry-over from other donors' samples.

This clonotype was seen more than once but under ten times. The CDR3 spells CASSQQIRSDRGYGYTF. The CDR3 nucleotides are TGCGCCAGCAGCCAACAAATTCGTTCGGACAGGGGCTATGGCTACACCTTC. This chain joins TRBV4-1 and TRBJ1-2, with TRBD1 matching 9 bases. The ends lost 2 bases at V and 4 bases at J; junction bases unmatched: 11. Germline V gives CDR1 MGHRA, CDR2 YSYEKL. This CDR3 spans 17 amino acids.

This clonotype was observed many times. This rearrangement joins TRBV29-1 to TRBJ2-7; unclear D gene. This CDR3 is built from 12 residues. Trimming shortened V by 3 bases and J by 2 bases, and 8 bases separated the two germline ends. The germline V gene encodes CDR1 SQVTM and CDR2 ANQGSEA. CDR3 region: CSVEESAYEQYF. Written as DNA, the CDR3 is TGCAGCGTTGAGGAGTCAGCCTACGAGCAGTACTTC.

The sample holds many counts of this clonotype. In DNA, the CDR3 is TGTGCCAGCACAAAAACGGGGGATGGCTACACCTTC. It yields the protein CASTKTGDGYTF. The V gene is TRBV12-3 or TRBV12-4, the J gene TRBJ1-2, with D possibly TRBD1 on 5 matching bases. V lost 7 bases to trimming and J lost 6 bases, with 12 bases between them. CDR3 length equals 12 residues.

This clonotype has only a few counts. CDR3 loop: CASSEGVSGNQPQHF. CDR3 sequence (DNA): TGCGCCAGCAGTGAAGGGGTCTCTGGCAATCAGCCCCAGCATTTT. The chain couples TRBV10-2 to TRBJ1-5; a possible D gene is TRBD1 (5 bases). CDR1 WSHSY and CDR2 SAAADI come from the germline V gene. Trimming took 3 bases from V and 2 from J, leaving 11 bases between them. The CDR3 runs to 15 residues.

This clonotype showed up many times. The chain has TRBV27 and TRBJ1-6, with 10 bases matching TRBD1. Trimming at V came to 5 bases and at J to 7 bases, leaving 8 bases not matched to a gene. The CDR3 covers 16 residues. Germline assignment: CDR1 MNHEY and CDR2 SMNVEV (reference sequence). CDR3 sequence reads: CASSGDRGGSNSPLHF. The CDR3 DNA is TGTGCCAGCAGTGGGGACAGGGGTGGTTCGAATTCACCCCTCCACTTT.

This clonotype was detected ten times or more. This rearrangement joins TRBV19 to TRBJ2-1; D might be TRBD2 (7 bases). This CDR3 is 16 amino acids long. V was cut by 3 bases and J by 0 bases, with 12 bases left in between. CDR1 is LNHDA, CDR2 SQIVND, per germline (reference sequence). In DNA, the CDR3 is TGTGCCAGTAGTATCAAGAGGGGGGGCTCCTACAATGAGCAGTTCTTC. Amino acid sequence: CASSIKRGGSYNEQFF. Supplemented by reference TRBV19 and TRBJ2-1, the full variable domain reads DGGITQSPKYLFRKEGQNVTLSCEQNLNHDAMYWYRQDPGQGLRLIYYSQIVNDFQKGDIAEGYSVSREKKESFPLTVTSAQKNPTAFYLCASSIKRGGSYNEQFFGPGTRLTVL.

In regard to this clonotype: Possible read error: a much larger clone is one base away. This chain joins TRBV29-1 and TRBJ2-7; 7 nucleotides match TRBD1. The CDR3 length is 13 residues. V lost 4 bases, J lost 7 bases, and 10 bases stayed unmatched. Germline CDR1 is SQVTM and CDR2 is ANQGSEA. The CDR3 coding sequence is TGCAGCGTTGGACGTCAGGGGGTCGGGGAGCAGTACTTC. Translated, it gives CSVGRQGVGEQYF.

This clonotype occurred many times. The chain is built from TRBV20-1 and TRBJ2-3; 8 bases align to TRBD1. With V trimmed by 3 bases and J by 8 bases, 4 bases remained unmatched. The CDR3 spans 12 residues. Germline V gene sequence: CDR1 DFQATT, CDR2 SNEGSKA (reference sequence). The CDR3 nucleotides are TGCAGTGCTAGGGAACAGGGGGGTACGCAGTATTTT. This gives the protein CSAREQGGTQYF.